This T cell receptor beta chain stems from a study of somatic mutations in cytotoxic T cells in rheumatoid arthritis. This clone was observed a handful of times. Data came from immunoSEQ multiplex PCR; TCRdb stores just in-frame clones and leaves some out. Altogether around 20,000 clones are present, 68% being singletons, with the ten largest covering over 15%. The CDR3 extends over 14 amino acids. V lost 6 bases, J lost 0 bases, and 4 bases stayed unmatched. The germline V gene encodes CDR1 MDHEN and CDR2 SYDVKM. The receptor's source is an adult with rheumatoid arthritis. Sequenced input: CD8+ T cells sorted from blood. The chain uses TRBV28 and TRBJ2-7, with TRBD2 matching over 8 bases. CDR3 DNA: TGTGCCAGCAGGAGCGGGGGTCCCTCCTACGAGCAGTACTTC. This codes for CASRSGGPSYEQYF.